The following is a T cell receptor (beta chain) sequence with its context. The antigen remains undetermined. This sample is part of a study of naive and memory T cell subsets. CD8 T cells were positively selected from what remained after CD4 positive selection. With 4 bases removed from V and 2 bases from J, the gap between germline ends came to 6 bases. Germline CDR1 is DFQATT and CDR2 is SNEGSKA (reference sequence). The CDR3 covers 12 residues. General observations from the study: Especially in CD8 cells, naive repertoires contained a few larger clonotypes, possibly CD45RA-re-expressing memory cells. Over 95% of naive TCR sequences appeared only once after error correction, unlike memory subsets.

Both TRBC1 and TRBC2 were covered by a beta constant-region primer of two equimolar oligonucleotides. Nested alpha and beta constant-region primers with the SP2 primer drove four PCR rounds on ligated cDNA. MiXCR, run by TCRdb on the UMI-ligation and nested PCR reads, gives a single entry per CDR3 protein. The top ten clones hold approximately 2.8% of a sample with 99,000 or so distinct CDR3 sequences, approximately 14% of them seen once. The sample was naive CD8+ T cells from blood. This TCR came from a human donor in good health. The V gene is TRBV20-1, the J gene TRBJ2-1, with a weak D call TRBD1 (5 bases). The CDR3 here is CSAKGAYNEQFF. The CDR3, as DNA: TGCAGTGCTAAAGGGGCCTACAATGAGCAGTTCTTC.